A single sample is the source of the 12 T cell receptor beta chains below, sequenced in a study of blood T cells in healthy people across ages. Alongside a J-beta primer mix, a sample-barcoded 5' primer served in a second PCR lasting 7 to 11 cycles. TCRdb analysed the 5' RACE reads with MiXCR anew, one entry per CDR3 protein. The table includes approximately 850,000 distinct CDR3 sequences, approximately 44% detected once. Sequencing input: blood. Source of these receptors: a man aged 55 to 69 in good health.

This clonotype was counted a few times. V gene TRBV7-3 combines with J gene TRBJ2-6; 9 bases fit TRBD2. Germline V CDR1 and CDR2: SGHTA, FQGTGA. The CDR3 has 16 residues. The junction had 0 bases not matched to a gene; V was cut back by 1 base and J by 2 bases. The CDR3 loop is CASSLIAGAGANVLTF. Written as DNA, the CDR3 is TGTGCCAGCAGCTTAATAGCGGGGGCTGGGGCCAACGTCCTGACTTTC. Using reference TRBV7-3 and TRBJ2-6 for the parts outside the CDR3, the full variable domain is GAGVSQTPSNKVTEKGKYVELRCDPISGHTALYWYRQSLGQGPEFLIYFQGTGAADDSGLPNDRFFAVRPEGSVSTLKIQRTERGDSAVYLCASSLIAGAGANVLTFGAGSRLTVL.

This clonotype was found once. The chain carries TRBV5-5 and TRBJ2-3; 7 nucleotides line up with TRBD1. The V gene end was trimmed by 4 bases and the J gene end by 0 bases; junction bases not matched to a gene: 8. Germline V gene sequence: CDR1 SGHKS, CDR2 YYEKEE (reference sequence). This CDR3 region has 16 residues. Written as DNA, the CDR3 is TGTGCCAGCAGCACCTCTAGGGGGCCGAGCACAGATACGCAGTATTTT. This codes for CASSTSRGPSTDTQYF.

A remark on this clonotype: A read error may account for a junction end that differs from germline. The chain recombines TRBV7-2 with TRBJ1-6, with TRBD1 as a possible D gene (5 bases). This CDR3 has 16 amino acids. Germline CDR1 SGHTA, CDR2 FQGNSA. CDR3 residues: CAGSLALMGRDSPLHF. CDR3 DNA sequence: TGTGCCGGCAGCTTAGCGTTGATGGGGCGGGATTCACCCCTCCACTTT.

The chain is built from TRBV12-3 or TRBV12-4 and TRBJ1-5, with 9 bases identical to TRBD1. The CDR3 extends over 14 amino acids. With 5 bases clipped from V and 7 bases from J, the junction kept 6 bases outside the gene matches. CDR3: CASSLRTGEQPQHF. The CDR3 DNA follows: TGTGCCAGCAGTCTGCGGACAGGGGAACAGCCCCAGCATTTT.

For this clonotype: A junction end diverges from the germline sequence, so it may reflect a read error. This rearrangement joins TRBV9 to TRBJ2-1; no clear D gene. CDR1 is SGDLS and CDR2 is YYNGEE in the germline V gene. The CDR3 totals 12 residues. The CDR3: CASSPNWNEQFF. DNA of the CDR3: TGCGCCAGCAGCCCTAACTGGAATGAGCAGTTCTTC.

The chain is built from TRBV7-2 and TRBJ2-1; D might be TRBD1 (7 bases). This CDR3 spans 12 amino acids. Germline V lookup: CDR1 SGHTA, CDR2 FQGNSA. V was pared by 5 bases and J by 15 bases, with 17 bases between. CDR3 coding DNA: TGTGCCAGCAGCCCTCGCGGGACAGCCTCGTTCTTC. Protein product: CASSPRGTASFF.

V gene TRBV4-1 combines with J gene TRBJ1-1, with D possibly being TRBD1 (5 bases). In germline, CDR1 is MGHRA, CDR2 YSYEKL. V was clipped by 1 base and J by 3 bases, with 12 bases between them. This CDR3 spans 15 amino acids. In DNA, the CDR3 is TGCGCCAGCAGCCAAGCGGGACGATTTGACACTGAAGCTTTCTTT. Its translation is CASSQAGRFDTEAFF.

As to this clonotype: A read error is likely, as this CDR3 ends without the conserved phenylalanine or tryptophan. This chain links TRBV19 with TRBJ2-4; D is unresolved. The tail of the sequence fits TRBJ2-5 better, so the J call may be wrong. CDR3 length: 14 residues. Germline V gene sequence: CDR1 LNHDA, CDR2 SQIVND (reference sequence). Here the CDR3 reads CASSGGVGRETQYL. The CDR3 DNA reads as TGTGCCAGTAGTGGCGGAGTCGGACGGGAGACCCAGTACTTA.

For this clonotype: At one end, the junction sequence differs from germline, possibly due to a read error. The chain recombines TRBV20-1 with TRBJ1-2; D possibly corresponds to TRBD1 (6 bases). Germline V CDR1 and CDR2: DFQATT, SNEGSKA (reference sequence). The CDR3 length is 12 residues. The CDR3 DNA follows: TGCAGTGCTAGACTGGGGGCGTGTGGCTATACCTTC. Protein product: CSARLGACGYTF.

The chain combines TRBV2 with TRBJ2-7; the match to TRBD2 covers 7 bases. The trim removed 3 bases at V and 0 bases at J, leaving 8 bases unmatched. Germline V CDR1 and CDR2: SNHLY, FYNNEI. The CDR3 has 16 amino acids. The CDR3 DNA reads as TGTGCCAGCAGTGACTTGGGGGGGATACGCTCCTACGAGCAGTACTTC. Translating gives CASSDLGGIRSYEQYF.

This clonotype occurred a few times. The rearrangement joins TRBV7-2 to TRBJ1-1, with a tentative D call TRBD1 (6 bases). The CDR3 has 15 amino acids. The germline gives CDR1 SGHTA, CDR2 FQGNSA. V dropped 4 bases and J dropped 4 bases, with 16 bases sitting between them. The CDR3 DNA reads TGTGCCAGCAGCTCTGGGGGGGGCATCGGCACTGAAGCTTTCTTT. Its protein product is CASSSGGGIGTEAFF.

In DNA, the CDR3 is TGTGCCAGCAGCGCTCCCCGGAGGGAGAGGATGTGGGGCAATGAGCAGTACTTC. Protein: CASSAPRRERMWGNEQYF. The chain couples TRBV11-2 to TRBJ2-7; tentatively, D is TRBD2 (6 bases). The CDR3 is made up of 18 amino acids. CDR1 is SGHAT, CDR2 FQNNGV, per germline. The germline V and J ends were trimmed by 5 bases and 7 bases, with 30 bases remaining between them. The full variable domain, rest sourced from reference TRBV11-2 and TRBJ2-7, is EAGVAQSPRYKIIEKRQSVAFWCNPISGHATLYWYQQILGQGPKLLIQFQNNGVVDDSQLPKDRFSAERLKGVDSTLKIQPAKLEDSAVYLCASSAPRRERMWGNEQYFGPGTRLTVT.